The 17 T cell receptor beta chains reported below all come from one sample, sequenced in a study of shared clonotypes between healthy human individuals. It was CD45RO-negative cells, positively selected for CCR7, that made up naive CD8 cells, with terminally differentiated effector memory CD45RA+ cells excluded. Produced via immunoSEQ multiplex PCR; TCRdb's table is partial and in-frame only. Of over 2,000,000 clones in the sample, 80% to 95% were seen once. The sequencing sample was made of naive CD8+ T cells from PBMCs. The receptors stem from a man aged 18 to 29 in good health. Some clones in this sample may be carry-over from other donors' samples.

The genes are TRBV19 and TRBJ2-2; 9 positions agree with TRBD1. This CDR3 has 20 amino acids. V lost 6 bases and J lost 3; bases outside the gene matches: 20. The germline V gene has CDR1 LNHDA and CDR2 SQIVND (reference sequence). In DNA form, the CDR3 reads TGTGCCAGTAGCATTACAGGGGGCGATGGCTTGATTCCTCACACCGGGGAGCTGTTTTTT. Its translation: CASSITGGDGLIPHTGELFF.

This clone was seen only once. The rearrangement links TRBV7-9 to TRBJ1-3; D unclear. V lost 3 bases and J 1 base, leaving 16 bases between the germline ends. Germline V lookup: CDR1 SEHNR, CDR2 FQNEAQ (reference sequence). This CDR3 has 17 residues. The CDR3 sequence: CASSFSRRVPSGNTIYF. The CDR3 DNA follows: TGTGCCAGCAGCTTCTCACGGAGGGTTCCGTCTGGAAACACCATATATTTT.

The genes are TRBV23-1 and TRBJ1-1; no reliable D call. TRBV23-1 is noted as an ORF with a role that remains uncertain. The ends were cut back, 4 bases at V and 1 base at J, with 4 bases in the middle. The CDR3 consists of 12 residues. For the CDR3, the DNA is TGCGCCAGCAGTCCAGGGAACACTGAAGCTTTCTTT. Protein: CASSPGNTEAFF.

V and J are TRBV7-3 and TRBJ2-3; D not certain. The CDR3 has 15 residues. V lost 3 bases and J lost 6, with 16 bases in between. The germline V gene has CDR1 SGHTA and CDR2 FQGTGA. The CDR3 region has the DNA TGTGCCAGCAGCTTCGGTCCTAGACCCGGCGATACGCAGTATTTT. Its translation: CASSFGPRPGDTQYF.

This clone was counted between two and nine times. Other DNA sequences of this sample code for an identical CDR3. The rearrangement links TRBV7-9 to TRBJ1-5; D call uncertain. The CDR3 spans 12 residues. V lost 2 bases to trimming and J lost 4 bases, with 3 bases between them. Germline V gives CDR1 SEHNR, CDR2 FQNEAQ (reference sequence). The CDR3 coding sequence is TGTGCCAGCAGCTTACTAAATCAGCCCCAGCATTTT. Its translation is CASSLLNQPQHF.

The gene calls are TRBV7-9 and TRBJ2-7; D perhaps matches TRBD2 (6 bases). The germline V and J ends were trimmed by 3 bases and 0 bases, with 15 bases remaining between them. Germline V gene sequence: CDR1 SEHNR, CDR2 FQNEAQ (reference sequence). This CDR3 has 16 amino acids. The CDR3 DNA reads as TGTGCCAGCAGCTTTTCAAAGGAGACTAGCTCCTACGAGCAGTACTTC. It yields the protein CASSFSKETSSYEQYF.

V usage is TRBV4-1 and J usage is TRBJ2-1; D is unclear. Germline lookup yields CDR1 MGHRA and CDR2 YSYEKL. The CDR3 is 14 residues long. Between the trimmed V and J ends, which lost 2 bases and 0 bases, there was a span of 5 bases. CDR3 loop: CASSQPVSYNEQFF. CDR3 in DNA: TGCGCCAGCAGCCAACCCGTCTCCTACAATGAGCAGTTCTTC.

V and J are TRBV7-6 and TRBJ2-5; a weak D match, TRBD2 (6 bases). V shed 5 bases and J shed 1 base, with 14 bases lying between them. The CDR3 loop spans 15 amino acids. Germline CDR1 and CDR2: SGHVS and FNYEAQ. In DNA, the CDR3 is TGTGCCAGCAGCCCCGGCAGGACTACCCAAGAGACCCAGTACTTC. Protein product: CASSPGRTTQETQYF.

The CDR3 DNA follows: TGTGCCAGTAACAATCCAGGGGGCAGCTCCTACGAGCAGTACTTC. This encodes CASNNPGGSSYEQYF. The chain is built from TRBV19 and TRBJ2-7, with TRBD1 matching over 8 bases. The CDR3 loop spans 15 amino acids. Germline loops: CDR1 LNHDA, CDR2 SQIVND (reference sequence). Trimming at V came to 7 bases and at J to 0 bases, leaving 8 bases not matched to a gene.

This clone has only a few counts. This sequence joins TRBV19 and TRBJ2-7; the D gene is possibly TRBD1 (6 bases). V lost 5 bases, J lost 2 bases, and 16 bases lay in between. The CDR3 has 15 residues. The germline V gene has CDR1 LNHDA and CDR2 SQIVND (reference sequence). In nucleotides, the CDR3 is TGTGCCAGTAGTTCAGGAAGGGGGAGTACCTACGAGCAGTACTTC. This encodes CASSSGRGSTYEQYF.

The V call is TRBV27, the J call TRBJ1-5, with D possibly being TRBD1 (5 bases). The CDR3 length is 14 residues. V was trimmed by 5 bases and J by 7 bases, leaving 15 bases between them. The germline CDR1 and CDR2 sequences are MNHEY and SMNVEV (reference sequence). CDR3 nucleotides: TGTGCCAGCAGTCAAGGGACGGGGAGACAGCCCCAGCATTTT. Encoded protein: CASSQGTGRQPQHF.

The rearrangement joins TRBV27 to TRBJ1-1; TRBD1 might be the D (5 bases). V lost 3 bases, J lost 6 bases, and 11 bases lay in between. The CDR3 has 13 residues. The germline CDR1 and CDR2 sequences are MNHEY and SMNVEV (reference sequence). The CDR3 DNA sequence: TGTGCCAGCAGTTTTTCGGGGGTCTCTGAAGCTTTCTTT. Its protein is CASSFSGVSEAFF.

V gene TRBV5-1 combines with J gene TRBJ2-1, with D possibly TRBD2 on 5 matching bases. This CDR3 is 17 amino acids long. Per germline, CDR1 SGHRS and CDR2 YFSETQ. The germline V and J ends were trimmed by 4 bases and 1 base, with 18 bases remaining between them. The CDR3 sequence: CASSQSGFVGSYNEQFF. DNA of the CDR3: TGCGCCAGCAGCCAATCGGGGTTTGTAGGTTCCTACAATGAGCAGTTCTTC.

V is TRBV4-3 and J is TRBJ2-2; D is ambiguous. This CDR3 spans 15 amino acids. Deletions cut 0 bases from V and 0 bases from J, with 5 bases between. Germline assignment: CDR1 LGHNA and CDR2 YSLEER. The CDR3 region has the DNA TGCGCCAGCAGCCAAGAGCCTGCGAACACCGGGGAGCTGTTTTTT. It yields the protein CASSQEPANTGELFF.

The genes are TRBV6-5 and TRBJ2-1; TRBD1 matches at 9 bases. J was trimmed by 8 bases and V by 5 bases; bases with no gene match: 10. The CDR3 covers 15 residues. CDR1 and CDR2 from the germline V gene are MNHEY and SVGAGI. The CDR3: CASSPRDRAGHEQFF. DNA for the CDR3: TGTGCCAGCAGTCCCCGGGACAGGGCTGGTCATGAGCAGTTCTTC.

The rearrangement joins TRBV19 to TRBJ1-2; 9 bases are shared with TRBD1. Germline CDR1 LNHDA, CDR2 SQIVND (reference sequence). The CDR3 has 13 residues. V shed 8 bases and J 3 bases; nucleotides not matched to a gene: 4. CDR3 in DNA: TGTGCCAGTTTCGACAGGGGGTACTATGGCTACACCTTC. This translates into CASFDRGYYGYTF.

The V call is TRBV4-1, the J call TRBJ2-3; the D is unclear. V lost 4 bases and J lost 1, with 6 bases in between. CDR3 length equals 13 residues. Germline loops: CDR1 MGHRA, CDR2 YSYEKL. CDR3 in amino acids: CASSPHRTDTQYF. CDR3 sequence (DNA): TGCGCCAGCAGCCCCCACCGCACAGATACGCAGTATTTT.